One and the same sample provided the 10 T cell receptor beta chains below, sequenced in a study of a mutant IDH1 vaccine in newly diagnosed glioma. The assay was immunoSEQ multiplex PCR, and TCRdb's table has in-frame clones only and misses some. Of 25,000 to 35,000 clones in the sample, about 80% were seen once. The sample's time point: baseline, week 1 (first vaccination visit). Treatment described: pre-vaccination baseline after standard-of-care therapy. Sequenced here: PBMCs, sampled from a glioma patient treated with radiotherapy, temozolomide or both. Receptors were obtained from a man aged 25-45 years with glioma.

The chain has TRBV7-2 and TRBJ2-1; D may be TRBD2 (6 bases). The CDR3 runs to 13 residues. V lost 5 bases to trimming and J lost 5 bases, with 10 bases between them. Germline CDR1 SGHTA, CDR2 FQGNSA. The CDR3 sequence is CASSTGLNNEQFF. CDR3 nucleotide sequence: TGTGCCAGCAGCACGGGACTGAACAATGAGCAGTTCTTC.

This rearrangement joins TRBV5-5 to TRBJ2-7; TRBD1 matches 8 bases. Per germline, CDR1 SGHKS and CDR2 YYEKEE (reference sequence). The ends lost 0 bases at V and 5 bases at J; junction bases unmatched: 7. The CDR3 consists of 15 residues. CDR3: CASSLARDRRNEQYF. The DNA of the CDR3 is TGTGCCAGCAGCTTGGCCCGGGACAGGAGGAACGAGCAGTACTTC.

The J gene is TRBJ1-3, the V gene TRBV27; perhaps TRBD1 as D (5 bases). V gave up 4 bases and J gave up 3 bases, with 10 bases separating them. CDR1 is MNHEY, CDR2 SMNVEV, per germline (reference sequence). This CDR3 comprises 14 residues. The CDR3 region has the DNA TGTGCCAGCAGTTCGCAGGGCAGTGGAAACACCATATATTTT. It specifies CASSSQGSGNTIYF.

The chain has TRBV5-4 and TRBJ2-5; 9 positions match TRBD2. The CDR3 loop spans 17 amino acids. J gave up 5 bases and V 4 bases, and 15 bases lay outside the gene matches. The V gene's germline CDR1 is SGHNT and CDR2 YYREEE (reference sequence). The CDR3 protein is CASSVGRGASGTETQYF. The DNA for the CDR3 is TGTGCCAGCAGCGTCGGAAGAGGGGCTAGCGGGACTGAGACCCAGTACTTC.

This clone appeared a few times. The rearrangement links TRBV6-1 to TRBJ2-6; no clear D gene. V shed 5 bases and J shed 0 bases, with 8 bases lying between them. This CDR3 has 15 residues. Germline V gene lookup returns CDR1 MNHNS and CDR2 SASEGT. The CDR3 protein is CASSNPYSGANVLTF. As DNA, the CDR3 is TGTGCCAGCAGTAATCCCTACTCTGGGGCCAACGTCCTGACTTTC.

In nucleotides, the CDR3 is TGTGCCAGCAGCTTGCGGGGGGGGCAAGACAATGAGCAGTTCTTC. Translating gives CASSLRGGQDNEQFF. V gene TRBV7-9 combines with J gene TRBJ2-1; 9 bases are a match to TRBD2. V shed 3 bases and J 5 bases; nucleotides not matched to a gene: 5. The CDR3 totals 15 residues. Germline CDR1 and CDR2: SEHNR and FQNEAQ (reference sequence). The full variable domain, with the rest looked up from reference TRBV7-9 and TRBJ2-1, is DTGVSQNPRHKITKRGQNVTFRCDPISEHNRLYWYRQTLGQGPEFLTYFQNEAQLEKSRLLSDRFSAERPKGSFSTLEIQRTEQGDSAMYLCASSLRGGQDNEQFFGPGTRLTVL.

The chain links TRBV6-1 to TRBJ1-6; D may be TRBD1 (5 bases). The CDR3 runs 16 residues. Trimming left V 4 bases short and J 9 bases short, with 19 bases between. The germline CDR1 and CDR2 sequences are MNHNS and SASEGT. The DNA for the CDR3 is TGTGCCAGCAGTGGGGGACCGTACCGGCACGGTTCACCCCTCCACTTT. It codes for CASSGGPYRHGSPLHF.

The V call is TRBV30, the J call TRBJ2-7; 10 bases are a match to TRBD1. Germline trimming cut 7 bases from V and 2 bases from J; bases unmatched to any gene: 5. Looked up from germline, CDR1 is GTSNPN and CDR2 is SVGIG (reference sequence). CDR3 size: 13 residues. The chain's CDR3 is CASRQGAPYEQYF. CDR3 coding DNA: TGTGCCTCGAGACAGGGGGCCCCCTACGAGCAGTACTTC.

The chain employs TRBV5-1 and TRBJ1-1; maybe TRBD1 (5 bases). V gave up 0 bases and J gave up 3 bases, with 12 bases separating them. Germline V gene lookup returns CDR1 SGHRS and CDR2 YFSETQ. The CDR3 runs to 15 residues. The CDR3 reads CASSLARGDDTEAFF. As DNA, the CDR3 is TGCGCCAGCAGCTTGGCCCGGGGGGATGACACTGAAGCTTTCTTT.

This chain uses TRBV6-1 with TRBJ2-7, with D perhaps TRBD1 (6 bases). The germline V gene has CDR1 MNHNS and CDR2 SASEGT. The CDR3 sequence is 14 residues long. V lost 7 bases to trimming and J lost 3 bases, with 16 bases between them. The CDR3 protein is CASTPQGQLYEQYF. CDR3 in DNA: TGTGCCAGCACTCCCCAAGGACAGCTCTACGAGCAGTACTTC.